This TCR beta chain was obtained from a study of beta chain features in type 1 diabetes. Post-sort purity exceeded 95% for all sorted populations. Reverse transcription of all isolated RNA meant that expressed TCRB transcripts were sequenced. Sequencing was performed with immunoSEQ multiplex PCR; in TCRdb, only in-frame clones are kept and a portion is missing. The table includes 620,000 or so clones, 15% to 18% detected once. Comments on this clone: Its target is not known.

The CDR3 sequence is 18 residues long. Trimming removed 2 bases from V and 0 bases from J, with 14 bases in between. Germline assignment: CDR1 SEHNR and CDR2 FQNEAQ (reference sequence). Overall study results and limits: The study notes PCR might favor shorter templates equally in patients and controls. Small HLA sub-analyses could not settle whether HLA shapes TCRB rearrangement.

V usage is TRBV7-9 and J usage is TRBJ2-6; D call uncertain. The TCR sequence derives from a man younger than 35 in good health. The sequenced sample consisted of naive CD4+ T cells from blood. As DNA, the CDR3 is TGTGCCAGCAGCTTATCCGGTTTTGGCCGCTCTGGGGCCAACGTCCTGACTTTC. This sequence encodes CASSLSGFGRSGANVLTF.